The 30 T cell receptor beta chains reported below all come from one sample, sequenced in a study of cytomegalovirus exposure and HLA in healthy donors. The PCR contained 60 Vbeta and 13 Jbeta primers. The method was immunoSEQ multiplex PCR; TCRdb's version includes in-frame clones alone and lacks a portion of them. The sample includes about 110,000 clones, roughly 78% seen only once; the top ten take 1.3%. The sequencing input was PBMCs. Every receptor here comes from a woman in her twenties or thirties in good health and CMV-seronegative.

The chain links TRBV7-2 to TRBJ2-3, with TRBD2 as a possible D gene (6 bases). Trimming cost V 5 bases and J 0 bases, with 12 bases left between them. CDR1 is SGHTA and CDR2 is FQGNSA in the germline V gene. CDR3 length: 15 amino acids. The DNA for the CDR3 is TGTGCCAGCAGCAACCCGGGGGAAAGCACAGATACGCAGTATTTT. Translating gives CASSNPGESTDTQYF.

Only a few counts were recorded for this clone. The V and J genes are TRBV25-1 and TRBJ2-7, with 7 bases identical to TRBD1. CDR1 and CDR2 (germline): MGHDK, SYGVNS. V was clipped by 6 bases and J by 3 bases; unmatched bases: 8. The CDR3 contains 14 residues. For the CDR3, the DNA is TGTGCCAGCAGACCGGGACAGAACCTCTACGAGCAGTACTTC. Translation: CASRPGQNLYEQYF.

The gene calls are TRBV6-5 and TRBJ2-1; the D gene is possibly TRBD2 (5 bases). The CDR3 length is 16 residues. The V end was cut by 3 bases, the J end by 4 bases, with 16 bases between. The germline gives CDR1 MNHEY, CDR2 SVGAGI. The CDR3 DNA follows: TGTGCCAGCAGTTATTCCAGCGGCCCCAAGTACAATGAGCAGTTCTTC. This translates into CASSYSSGPKYNEQFF.

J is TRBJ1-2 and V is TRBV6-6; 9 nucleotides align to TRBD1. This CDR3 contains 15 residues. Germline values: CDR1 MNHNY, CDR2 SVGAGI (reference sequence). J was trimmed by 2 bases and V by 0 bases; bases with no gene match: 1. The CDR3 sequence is CASSYSGTGNYGYTF. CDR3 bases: TGTGCCAGCAGTTACTCCGGGACAGGGAACTATGGCTACACCTTC.

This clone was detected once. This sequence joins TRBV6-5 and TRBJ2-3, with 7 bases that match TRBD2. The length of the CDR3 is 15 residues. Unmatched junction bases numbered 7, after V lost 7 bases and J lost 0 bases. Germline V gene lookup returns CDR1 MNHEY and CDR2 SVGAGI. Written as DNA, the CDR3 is TGTGCCAGCACCACCGGGGGGTCTAGCACAGATACGCAGTATTTT. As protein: CASTTGGSSTDTQYF.

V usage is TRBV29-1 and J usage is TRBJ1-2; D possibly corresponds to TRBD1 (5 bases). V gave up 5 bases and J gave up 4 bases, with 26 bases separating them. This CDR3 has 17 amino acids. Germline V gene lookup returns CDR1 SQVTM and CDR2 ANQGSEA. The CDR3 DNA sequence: TGCAGCGTTTACCACCGGGACTACTCTCAGGAGGGCTATGGCTACACCTTC. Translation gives CSVYHRDYSQEGYGYTF.

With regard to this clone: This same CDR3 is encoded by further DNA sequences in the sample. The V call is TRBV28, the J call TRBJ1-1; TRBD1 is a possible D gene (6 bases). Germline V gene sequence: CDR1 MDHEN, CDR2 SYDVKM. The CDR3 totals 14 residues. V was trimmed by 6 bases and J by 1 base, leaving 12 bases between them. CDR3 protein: CASRKDSTNTEAFF. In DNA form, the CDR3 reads TGTGCCAGCAGGAAGGACAGTACGAACACTGAAGCTTTCTTT. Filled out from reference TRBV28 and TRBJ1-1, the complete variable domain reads DVKVTQSSRYLVKRTGEKVFLECVQDMDHENMFWYRQDPGLGLRLIYFSYDVKMKEKGDIPEGYSVSREKKERFSLILESASTNQTSMYLCASRKDSTNTEAFFGQGTRLTVV.

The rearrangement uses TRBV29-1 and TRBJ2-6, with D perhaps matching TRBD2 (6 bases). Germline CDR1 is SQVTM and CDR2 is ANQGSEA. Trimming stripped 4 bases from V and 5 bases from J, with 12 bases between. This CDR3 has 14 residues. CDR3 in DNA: TGCAGCGTTGTCGGAGGGGTCTGGGCCAACGTCCTGACTTTC. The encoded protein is CSVVGGVWANVLTF.

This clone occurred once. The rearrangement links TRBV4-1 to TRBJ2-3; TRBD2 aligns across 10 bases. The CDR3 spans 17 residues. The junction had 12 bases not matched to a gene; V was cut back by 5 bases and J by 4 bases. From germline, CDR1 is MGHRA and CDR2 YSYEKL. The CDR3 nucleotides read TGCGCCAGCAGCTTCCCGGGACTAGCGATATCCGCAGATACGCAGTATTTT. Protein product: CASSFPGLAISADTQYF.

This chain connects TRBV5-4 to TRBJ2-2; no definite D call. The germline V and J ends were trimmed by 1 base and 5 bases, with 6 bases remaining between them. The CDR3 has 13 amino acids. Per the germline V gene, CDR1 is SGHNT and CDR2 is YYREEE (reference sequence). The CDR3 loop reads CASSLQATGELFF. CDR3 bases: TGTGCCAGCAGCTTGCAAGCAACCGGGGAGCTGTTTTTT.

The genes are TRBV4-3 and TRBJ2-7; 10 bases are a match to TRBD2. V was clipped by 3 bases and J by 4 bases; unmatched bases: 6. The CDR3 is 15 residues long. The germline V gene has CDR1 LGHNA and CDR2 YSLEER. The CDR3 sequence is CASSQYLAGGYEQYF. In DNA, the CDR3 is TGCGCCAGCAGCCAGTACTTAGCGGGAGGATACGAGCAGTACTTC.

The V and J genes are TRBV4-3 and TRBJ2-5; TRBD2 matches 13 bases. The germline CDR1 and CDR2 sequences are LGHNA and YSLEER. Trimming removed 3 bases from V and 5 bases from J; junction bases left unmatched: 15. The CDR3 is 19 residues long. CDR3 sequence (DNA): TGCGCCAGCAGCCAGGAAAGCCTCGCCGGACTAGCGGGAGTCGAGACCCAGTACTTC. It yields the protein CASSQESLAGLAGVETQYF.

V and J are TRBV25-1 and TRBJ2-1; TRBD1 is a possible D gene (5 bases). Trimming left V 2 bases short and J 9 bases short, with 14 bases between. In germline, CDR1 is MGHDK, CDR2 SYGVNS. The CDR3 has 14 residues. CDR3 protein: CASSEPGARGEQFF. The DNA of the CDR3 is TGTGCCAGCAGTGAACCAGGAGCTAGGGGTGAGCAGTTCTTC.

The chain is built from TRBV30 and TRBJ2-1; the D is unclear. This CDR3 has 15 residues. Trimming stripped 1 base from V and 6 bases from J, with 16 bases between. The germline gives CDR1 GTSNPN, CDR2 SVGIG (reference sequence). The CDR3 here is CAWSGDKEVVNEQFF. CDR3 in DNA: TGTGCCTGGAGTGGTGACAAGGAAGTTGTCAATGAGCAGTTCTTC.

The CDR3 region has the DNA TGTGCCAGCAGCTCCCTCCGGGGGACCAGTCCCGCCTACGAGCAGTACTTC. Its protein is CASSSLRGTSPAYEQYF. The V gene is TRBV13, the J gene TRBJ2-7; possibly TRBD2 for D (6 bases). The CDR3 is made up of 17 amino acids. The V and J ends lost 4 bases and 2 bases respectively, with 21 bases between them. The V gene's germline CDR1 is PRHDT and CDR2 FYEKMQ (reference sequence).

For the CDR3, the DNA is TGTGCCAGCAGTTATCGGCCACTAGCCAACAATGAGCAGTTCTTC. Translating gives CASSYRPLANNEQFF. The chain joins TRBV6-5 to TRBJ2-1, with D perhaps TRBD2 (6 bases). The CDR3 extends over 15 amino acids. The ends were cut back, 3 bases at V and 5 bases at J, with 14 bases in the middle. Germline CDR1 reads MNHEY; CDR2 reads SVGAGI.

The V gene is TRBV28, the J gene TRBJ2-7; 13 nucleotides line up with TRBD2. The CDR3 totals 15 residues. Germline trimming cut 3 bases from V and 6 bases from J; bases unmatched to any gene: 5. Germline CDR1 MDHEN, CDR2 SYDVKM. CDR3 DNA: TGTGCCAGCAGTTTCGGGACTAGCGGGACCGTCGAGCAGTACTTC. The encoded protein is CASSFGTSGTVEQYF.

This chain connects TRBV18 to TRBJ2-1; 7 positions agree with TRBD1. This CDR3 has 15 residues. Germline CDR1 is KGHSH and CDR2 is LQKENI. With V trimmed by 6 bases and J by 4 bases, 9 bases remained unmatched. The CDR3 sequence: CASSRQGLGYNEQFF. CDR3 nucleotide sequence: TGTGCCAGCTCCCGACAGGGCTTAGGTTACAATGAGCAGTTCTTC.

In DNA, the CDR3 is TGTGCCAGCAGCTTATCCGGTAACGCTGAAGCTTTCTTT. Its translation: CASSLSGNAEAFF. V usage is TRBV7-3 and J usage is TRBJ1-1; D gene ambiguous. The CDR3 has 13 amino acids. Trimming pared 2 bases from V and 6 bases from J, leaving 10 bases between. Germline lookup yields CDR1 SGHTA and CDR2 FQGTGA.

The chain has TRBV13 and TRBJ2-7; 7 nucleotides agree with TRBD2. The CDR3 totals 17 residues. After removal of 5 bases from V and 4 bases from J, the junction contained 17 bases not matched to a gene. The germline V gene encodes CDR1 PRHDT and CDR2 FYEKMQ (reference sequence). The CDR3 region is CASSTTSRLAVQYEQYF. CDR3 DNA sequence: TGTGCCAGCAGCACCACCTCCCGGCTAGCGGTCCAATACGAGCAGTACTTC.

DNA for the CDR3: TGTGCCAGCAGCTTATCGGGACACGACAATGAGCAGTTCTTC. Amino acids: CASSLSGHDNEQFF. The V and J genes are TRBV13 and TRBJ2-1; TRBD1 is a possible D gene (6 bases). The CDR3 covers 14 residues. Germline V lookup: CDR1 PRHDT, CDR2 FYEKMQ (reference sequence). V was cut by 2 bases and J by 5 bases, with 10 bases left in between.

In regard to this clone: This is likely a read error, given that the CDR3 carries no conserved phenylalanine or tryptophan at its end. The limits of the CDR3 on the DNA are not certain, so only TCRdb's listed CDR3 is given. Here the CDR3 reads CSVELAGRALI. The chain couples TRBV29-1 to TRBJ2-7; the table's D gene call, TRBD2, was not cross checked with the DNA. The CDR3 numbers 11 amino acids, ends counted. Per germline, CDR1 SQVTM and CDR2 ANQGSEA.

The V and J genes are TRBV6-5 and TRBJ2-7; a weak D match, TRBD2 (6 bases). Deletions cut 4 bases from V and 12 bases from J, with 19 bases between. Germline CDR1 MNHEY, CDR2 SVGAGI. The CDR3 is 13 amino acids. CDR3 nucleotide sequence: TGTGCCAGCAGTTCCCCAGGGACTGCGGCCTGGTACTTC. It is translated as CASSSPGTAAWYF.

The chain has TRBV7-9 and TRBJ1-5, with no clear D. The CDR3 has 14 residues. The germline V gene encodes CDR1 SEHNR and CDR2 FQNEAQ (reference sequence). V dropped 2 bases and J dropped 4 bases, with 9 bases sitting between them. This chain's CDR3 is CASSLSVGNQPQHF. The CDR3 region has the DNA TGTGCCAGCAGCTTATCAGTCGGGAATCAGCCCCAGCATTTT.

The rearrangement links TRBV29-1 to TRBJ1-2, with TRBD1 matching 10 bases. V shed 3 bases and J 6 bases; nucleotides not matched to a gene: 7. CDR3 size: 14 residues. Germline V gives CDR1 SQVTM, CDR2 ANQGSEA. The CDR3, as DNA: TGCAGCGTTGACGAAGGACAGGGGGTCAATGGCTACACCTTC. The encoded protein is CSVDEGQGVNGYTF.

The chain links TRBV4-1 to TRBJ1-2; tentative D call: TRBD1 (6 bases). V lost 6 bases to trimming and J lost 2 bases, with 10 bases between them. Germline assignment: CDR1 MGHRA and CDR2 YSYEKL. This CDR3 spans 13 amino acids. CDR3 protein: CASRDTGNYGYTF. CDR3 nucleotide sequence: TGCGCCAGCAGGGACACAGGGAACTATGGCTACACCTTC.

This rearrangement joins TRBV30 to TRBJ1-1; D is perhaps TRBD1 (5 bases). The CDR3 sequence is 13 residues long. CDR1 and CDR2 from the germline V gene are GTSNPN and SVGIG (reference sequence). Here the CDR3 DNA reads TGTGGACTGGCCAGGGCAGACGGCGCTGAAGCTTTCTTT. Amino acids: CGLARADGAEAFF. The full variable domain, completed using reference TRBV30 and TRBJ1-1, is SQTIHQWPATLVQPVGSPLSLECTVEGTSNPNLYWYRQAAGRGLQLLFYSVGIGQISSEVPQNLSASRPQDRQFILSSKKLLLSDSGFYLCGLARADGAEAFFGQGTRLTVV.

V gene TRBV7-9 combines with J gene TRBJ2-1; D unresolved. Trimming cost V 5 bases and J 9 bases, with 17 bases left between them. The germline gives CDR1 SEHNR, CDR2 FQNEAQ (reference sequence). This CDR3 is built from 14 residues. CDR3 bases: TGTGCCAGCAGCCCTCCCCCCCCGTGGCCTGAGCAGTTCTTC. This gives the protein CASSPPPPWPEQFF.

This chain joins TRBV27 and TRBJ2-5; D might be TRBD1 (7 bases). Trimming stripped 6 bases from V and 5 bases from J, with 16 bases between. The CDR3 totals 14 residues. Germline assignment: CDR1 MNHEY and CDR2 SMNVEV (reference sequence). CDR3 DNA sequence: TGTGCCAGCAGCCCACAGGGGAGGTGGGAGACCCAGTACTTC. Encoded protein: CASSPQGRWETQYF.

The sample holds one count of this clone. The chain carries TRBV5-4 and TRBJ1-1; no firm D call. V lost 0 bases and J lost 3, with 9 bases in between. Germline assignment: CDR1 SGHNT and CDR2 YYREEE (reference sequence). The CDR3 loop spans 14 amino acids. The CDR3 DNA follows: TGTGCCAGCAGCTTGGGGCCGGAGGACACTGAAGCTTTCTTT. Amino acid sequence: CASSLGPEDTEAFF. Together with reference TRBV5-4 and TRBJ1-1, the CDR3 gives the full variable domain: ETGVTQSPTHLIKTRGQQVTLRCSSQSGHNTVSWYQQALGQGPQFIFQYYREEENGRGNFPPRFSGLQFPNYSSELNVNALELDDSALYLCASSLGPEDTEAFFGQGTRLTVV.